The entry below describes one T cell receptor (beta chain). This sample was included in a study of blood T cell repertoires in COVID-19. Study at large: Donors in the United States, Italy and Spain gave samples during acute or convalescent COVID-19. In each case, the material was cDNA or gDNA derived from T cells, B-cell-depleted T cells, or PBMCs.

Repertoires were generated with immunoSEQ multiplex PCR, while TCRdb's copy carries only in-frame clones and drops some. This repertoire shows about 280,000 clones, around 85% found once; its top ten account for 8% to 13%. Trimming stripped 0 bases from V and 5 bases from J, with 13 bases between. This CDR3 has 15 residues. Per the germline V gene, CDR1 is MNHNS and CDR2 is SASEGT. This receptor was identified in a woman aged 65 to 85 with acute or convalescent COVID-19. The chain recombines TRBV6-1 with TRBJ2-5; D unresolved. Sequences were obtained from peripheral blood. In DNA form, the CDR3 reads TGTGCCAGCAGTGAAGCGCCGGCCTCCAGGGAGACCCAGTACTTC. Residues: CASSEAPASRETQYF.